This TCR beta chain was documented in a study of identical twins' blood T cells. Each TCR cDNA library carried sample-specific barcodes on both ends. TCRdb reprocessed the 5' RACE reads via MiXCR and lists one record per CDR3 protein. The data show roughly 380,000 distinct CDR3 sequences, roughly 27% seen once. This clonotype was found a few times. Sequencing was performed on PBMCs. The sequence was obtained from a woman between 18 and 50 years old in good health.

CDR3 region: CASSVLDFGSNEQFF. For the CDR3, the DNA is TGTGCCAGCAGTGTTTTGGACTTCGGGTCCAATGAGCAGTTCTTC. The chain couples TRBV2 to TRBJ2-1; possible D gene TRBD2, 5 bases. V lost 4 bases and J lost 6, with 16 bases in between. This CDR3 contains 15 residues. Germline loops: CDR1 SNHLY, CDR2 FYNNEI.